This T cell receptor beta chain is from a study of regulatory T cells in long-lasting Graves disease. Study background: Newly diagnosed Graves' patients had taken antithyroid drugs under 3 months.

Time point given: newly diagnosed GD, antithyroid drugs for less than 3 months. PBMCs provided the RNA from which the TCR library was made. This clonotype was recorded a few times. iRepertoire HTBI primers and Arm-PCR of CDR3 regions built TCR beta libraries. TCRdb reprocessed the multiplex PCR reads with MiXCR, giving one entry per CDR3 protein. The table shows about 400,000 distinct CDR3 sequences, with about 16% occurring only once. The CDR3 has 14 residues. The germline V gene has CDR1 LGHDT and CDR2 YNNKEL (reference sequence). V lost 3 bases and J 5 bases, leaving 13 bases between the germline ends. In addition, the sample was reused for a study of T cells in Graves' hyperthyroidism and ophthalmopathy. That paper states: Primed by the HTBI set, a first-round RT-PCR was run on the TCR CDR3. Also found in blood were most expanded thyroid clonotypes above 0.001.

This receptor was taken from a young woman with Graves disease. The V and J genes are TRBV3-1 and TRBJ2-5; either TRBD1 or TRBD2 may fit D (7 bases each). This material consisted of peripheral blood mononuclear cells (PBMCs), taken at new diagnosis, from a patient treated with antithyroid drugs. CDR3 nucleotides: TGTGCCAGCAGCCACAGGGGGGGAAGGGAGACCCAGTACTTC. It yields the protein CASSHRGGRETQYF.